The 25 T cell receptor beta chains below come from one sample, sequenced in a study of cytomegalovirus exposure and HLA in healthy donors. This PCR relied on a set of 60 Vbeta primers and 13 Jbeta primers. Profiling relied on immunoSEQ multiplex PCR, and the TCRdb table lists in-frame clones only, not all of them. This sample yields 150,000 to 200,000 clones, of which 77% are seen a single time; roughly 3.6% belongs to the top ten. The sequencing sample was made of PBMCs. These receptors were taken from an older woman in good health and CMV-seropositive.

The V call is TRBV5-4, the J call TRBJ2-5; a possible D gene is TRBD2 (6 bases). Per the germline V gene, CDR1 is SGHNT and CDR2 is YYREEE (reference sequence). There are 13 residues in the CDR3. V was cut by 3 bases and J by 4 bases, with 10 bases left in between. CDR3 loop: CASSYRETETQYF. In DNA, the CDR3 is TGTGCCAGCAGCTACCGGGAGACAGAGACCCAGTACTTC.

The genes are TRBV2 and TRBJ2-1, with 10 bases aligning to TRBD1. V lost 6 bases and J lost 4; bases outside the gene matches: 9. Germline assignment: CDR1 SNHLY and CDR2 FYNNEI. The CDR3 consists of 16 residues. CDR3 in DNA: TGTGCCAGCAGCAATGATAGGACAGGGGGATACAATGAGCAGTTCTTC. Protein product: CASSNDRTGGYNEQFF. The whole variable domain, filled in from reference TRBV2 and TRBJ2-1, reads EPEVTQTPSHQVTQMGQEVILRCVPISNHLYFYWYRQILGQKVEFLVSFYNNEISEKSEIFDDQFSVERPDGSNFTLKIRSTKLEDSAMYFCASSNDRTGGYNEQFFGPGTRLTVL.

The chain couples TRBV15 to TRBJ2-6; 7 nucleotides line up with TRBD2. This CDR3 is built from 16 residues. Germline CDR1 reads LNHNV; CDR2 reads YYDKDF (reference sequence). Losses at the gene ends were 4 bases for V and 0 bases for J; bases not matched to a gene: 3. In DNA form, the CDR3 reads TGTGCCACCAGCACTTGGGGGGGCTCTGGGGCCAACGTCCTGACTTTC. Translating gives CATSTWGGSGANVLTF. The full variable domain, with the rest looked up from reference TRBV15 and TRBJ2-6, is DAMVIQNPRYQVTQFGKPVTLSCSQTLNHNVMYWYQQKSSQAPKLLFHYYDKDFNNEADTPDNFQSRRPNTSFCFLDIRSPGLGDTAMYLCATSTWGGSGANVLTFGAGSRLTVL.

This chain joins TRBV6-6 and TRBJ2-7, with D possibly matching TRBD1 (6 bases). The germline CDR1 and CDR2 sequences are MNHNY and SVGAGI (reference sequence). The CDR3 consists of 12 residues. V was cut by 5 bases and J by 2 bases, with 7 bases left in between. The CDR3 region has the DNA TGTGCCAGCAGTAAGGGGGCCTACGAGCAGTACTTC. It codes for CASSKGAYEQYF.

The rearrangement uses TRBV5-1 and TRBJ2-5; 8 positions agree with TRBD1. The germline V gene encodes CDR1 SGHRS and CDR2 YFSETQ. After removal of 3 bases from V and 3 bases from J, the junction contained 10 bases not matched to a gene. There are 16 residues in the CDR3. The CDR3 bases are TGCGCCAGCAGCTACTATTCCGGGACAGGCGAAGAGACCCAGTACTTC. Translating it yields CASSYYSGTGEETQYF.

With regard to this clone: The junction does not match germline at one end; this may be a read error. The chain couples TRBV7-7 to TRBJ2-5, with a possible D match to TRBD2 (5 bases). This CDR3 contains 17 residues. Germline V gene lookup returns CDR1 SSHAT and CDR2 FNYEAQ (reference sequence). CDR3 residues: CASSPGFRKGAQETQYF. The CDR3, as DNA: TGTGCTAGCAGCCCGGGGTTTCGGAAGGGAGCCCAAGAGACCCAGTACTTC.

The chain is built from TRBV9 and TRBJ1-2; 8 bases align to TRBD1. The junction had 3 bases not matched to a gene; V was cut back by 3 bases and J by 2 bases. Per the germline V gene, CDR1 is SGDLS and CDR2 is YYNGEE. The CDR3 runs to 14 residues. CDR3 in amino acids: CASSDGQGNYGYTF. The CDR3 DNA reads TGTGCCAGCAGCGACGGACAGGGAAACTATGGCTACACCTTC.

This sequence joins TRBV19 and TRBJ2-3; 13 bases line up with TRBD2. The CDR3 extends over 15 amino acids. Germline-derived CDR1 and CDR2 are LNHDA and SQIVND (reference sequence). The V gene end was trimmed by 5 bases and the J gene end by 9 bases; junction bases not matched to a gene: 8. CDR3 region: CASSGLAGAPGTQYF. The CDR3 nucleotides read TGTGCCAGTAGTGGACTAGCGGGGGCCCCCGGCACGCAGTATTTT.

This clone has just one count. The chain uses TRBV11-2 and TRBJ2-3; 9 bases fit TRBD2. The CDR3 consists of 15 residues. CDR1 is SGHAT, CDR2 FQNNGV, per germline. V trimming: 7 bases; J trimming: 6 bases; junction bases outside the gene matches: 11. Written as DNA, the CDR3 is TGTGCCAGCACCATCACGGCTAGCGGGGTGGATACGCAGTATTTT. Its translation: CASTITASGVDTQYF.

V and J are TRBV27 and TRBJ1-1, with D possibly matching TRBD1 (6 bases). This CDR3 is built from 16 residues. V lost 0 bases to trimming and J lost 6 bases, with 17 bases between them. Germline CDR1 reads MNHEY; CDR2 reads SMNVEV (reference sequence). In DNA, the CDR3 is TGTGCCAGCAGTTTATCTCCCCTAGGGGGTTGGGCTGAAGCTTTCTTT. Its protein is CASSLSPLGGWAEAFF.

This clone has just one count. One end of the junction varies from germline; a read error may be responsible. The chain combines TRBV2 with TRBJ1-6; D remains ambiguous. The germline V gene has CDR1 SNHLY and CDR2 FYNNEI. This CDR3 is 15 amino acids long. CDR3 DNA: TGTGCCAGCAGCGAAGCACTCTCCTATAATTCACCCCTCCACTTT. Protein sequence: CASSEALSYNSPLHF.

The V gene is TRBV11-2, the J gene TRBJ1-2; maybe TRBD1 (6 bases). The V gene's germline CDR1 is SGHAT and CDR2 FQNNGV. V lost 0 bases, J lost 6 bases, and 14 bases lay in between. CDR3 size: 15 residues. The CDR3: CASSLEGANRDGYTF. CDR3 nucleotides: TGTGCCAGCAGCTTAGAAGGGGCAAACAGGGATGGCTACACCTTC.

This chain uses TRBV14 with TRBJ1-1; 7 bases agree with TRBD1. Germline CDR1 is SGHDN and CDR2 is FVKESK. This CDR3 has 15 residues. V was clipped by 5 bases and J by 3 bases; unmatched bases: 9. The CDR3 protein is CASSKPGQIYTEAFF. CDR3 coding DNA: TGTGCCAGCAGCAAACCGGGACAGATCTACACTGAAGCTTTCTTT.

The chain combines TRBV5-4 with TRBJ2-3; TRBD2 agrees at 11 bases. The V gene end was trimmed by 2 bases and the J gene end by 5 bases; junction bases not matched to a gene: 7. The CDR3 runs to 16 residues. The germline gives CDR1 SGHNT, CDR2 YYREEE (reference sequence). The CDR3 loop is CASSLGGSGRVDTQYF. DNA of the CDR3: TGTGCCAGCAGCTTAGGGGGTAGCGGGAGGGTAGATACGCAGTATTTT.

The chain carries TRBV7-9 and TRBJ2-5; a weak D match, TRBD1 (6 bases). V lost 1 base to trimming and J lost 6 bases, with 12 bases between them. The CDR3 runs 14 residues. Germline V gives CDR1 SEHNR, CDR2 FQNEAQ (reference sequence). CDR3 residues: CASSLGGGEKTQYF. In DNA, the CDR3 is TGTGCCAGCAGCTTAGGAGGGGGTGAGAAGACCCAGTACTTC.

This clone was found a few times. For the CDR3, the DNA is TGTGCCAGCAGCGAAACCGGGACAGGGGGCGGTGGTGGCTACACCTTC. Translating it yields CASSETGTGGGGGYTF. This chain links TRBV9 with TRBJ1-2; 12 bases match TRBD1. Trimming cost V 3 bases and J 7 bases; bases outside gene matches: 10. The CDR3 length is 16 residues. CDR1 and CDR2 from the germline V gene are SGDLS and YYNGEE.

This clone occurred once. This chain connects TRBV30 to TRBJ1-5; TRBD1 is a possible D gene (5 bases). Germline loops: CDR1 GTSNPN, CDR2 SVGIG (reference sequence). The CDR3 is made up of 13 amino acids. V dropped 4 bases and J dropped 6 bases, with 13 bases sitting between them. For the CDR3, the DNA is TGTGCCTGGAACCCAGGGTTGGGTCAGCCCCAGCATTTT. Encoded protein: CAWNPGLGQPQHF.

The chain uses TRBV5-1 and TRBJ2-1; TRBD2 agrees at 10 bases. CDR3 length: 17 residues. The V gene's germline CDR1 is SGHRS and CDR2 YFSETQ. V trimming: 0 bases; J trimming: 7 bases; junction bases outside the gene matches: 10. CDR3 region: CASSLASLAGVGNEQFF. For the CDR3, the DNA is TGCGCCAGCAGCTTGGCCTCCCTAGCGGGAGTAGGTAATGAGCAGTTCTTC. The variable domain in full, completed from reference TRBV5-1 and TRBJ2-1, reads KAGVTQTPRYLIKTRGQQVTLSCSPISGHRSVSWYQQTPGQGLQFLFEYFSETQRNKGNFPGRFSGRQFSNSRSEMNVSTLELGDSALYLCASSLASLAGVGNEQFFGPGTRLTVL.

V is TRBV28 and J is TRBJ2-5; 11 positions match TRBD1. The V gene end was trimmed by 5 bases and the J gene end by 5 bases; junction bases not matched to a gene: 7. The CDR3 consists of 15 residues. Looked up from germline, CDR1 is MDHEN and CDR2 is SYDVKM. CDR3 amino acids: CASSNGQGAWETQYF. In DNA, the CDR3 is TGTGCCAGCAGTAACGGACAGGGGGCATGGGAGACCCAGTACTTC.

The chain couples TRBV10-3 to TRBJ2-2; D is unclear. V was pared by 2 bases and J by 0 bases, with 4 bases between. Germline V CDR1 and CDR2: ENHRY, SYGVKD. This CDR3 has 14 amino acids. CDR3 protein: CAISEAANTGELFF. The CDR3 coding sequence is TGTGCCATCAGTGAGGCAGCGAACACCGGGGAGCTGTTTTTT.

The V call is TRBV6-5, the J call TRBJ2-7; 10 nucleotides align to TRBD2. Per germline, CDR1 MNHEY and CDR2 SVGAGI. The CDR3 runs 16 residues. V was clipped by 0 bases and J by 4 bases; unmatched bases: 6. The DNA for the CDR3 is TGTGCCAGCAGTTACTCCAGCGGGGGGGCAAGTTACGAGCAGTACTTC. Translation gives CASSYSSGGASYEQYF.

J is TRBJ2-2 and V is TRBV7-3; 7 bases are a match to TRBD1. V was clipped by 3 bases and J by 7 bases; unmatched bases: 11. Germline V gives CDR1 SGHTA, CDR2 FQGTGA. The CDR3 spans 16 residues. Written as DNA, the CDR3 is TGTGCCAGCAGCTTTTTAAACAGGGGAAGAGGCGGGGAGCTGTTTTTT. Its translation is CASSFLNRGRGGELFF.

V gene TRBV27 combines with J gene TRBJ1-1; a weak D match, TRBD1 (6 bases). Germline CDR1 and CDR2: MNHEY and SMNVEV (reference sequence). The CDR3 contains 14 residues. V was cut by 6 bases and J by 1 base, with 12 bases left in between. CDR3 DNA: TGTGCCAGCAGCCTTTCGGGACAGAACACTGAAGCTTTCTTT. Amino acid sequence: CASSLSGQNTEAFF.

The chain recombines TRBV30 with TRBJ1-5; possible D gene TRBD1, 5 bases. CDR1 and CDR2 (germline): GTSNPN, SVGIG (reference sequence). The V gene lost 2 bases and the J gene lost 7 bases, with 9 bases spanning the gap. The CDR3 is 12 amino acids. CDR3 sequence reads: CAWSPGRQPQHF. The CDR3 coding sequence is TGTGCCTGGAGTCCAGGGCGCCAGCCCCAGCATTTT.

V usage is TRBV28 and J usage is TRBJ1-2, with D hard to call. The V end lost 5 bases, the J end lost 5 bases, and 21 bases lay between the germline ends. The germline CDR1 and CDR2 sequences are MDHEN and SYDVKM. The CDR3 is made up of 16 amino acids. The CDR3 region is CASSDGSVAGGYGYTF. Here the CDR3 DNA reads TGTGCCAGCAGTGACGGCTCGGTCGCGGGCGGATATGGCTACACCTTC.